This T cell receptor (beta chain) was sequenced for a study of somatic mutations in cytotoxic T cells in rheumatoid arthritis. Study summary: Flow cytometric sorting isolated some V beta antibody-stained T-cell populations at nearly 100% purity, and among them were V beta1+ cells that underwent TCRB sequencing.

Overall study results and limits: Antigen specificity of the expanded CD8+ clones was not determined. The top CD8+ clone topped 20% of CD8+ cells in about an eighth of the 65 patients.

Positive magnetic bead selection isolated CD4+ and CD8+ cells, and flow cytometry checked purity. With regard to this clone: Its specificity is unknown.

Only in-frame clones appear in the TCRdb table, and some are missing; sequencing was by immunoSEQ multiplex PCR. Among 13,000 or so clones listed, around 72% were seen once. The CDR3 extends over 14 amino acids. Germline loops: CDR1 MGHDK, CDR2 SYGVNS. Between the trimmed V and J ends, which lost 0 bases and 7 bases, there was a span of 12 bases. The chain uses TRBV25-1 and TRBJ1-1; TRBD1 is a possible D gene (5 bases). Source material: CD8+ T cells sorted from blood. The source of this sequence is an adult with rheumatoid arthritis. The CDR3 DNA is TGTGCCAGCAGTGAATATTCCTCGAGGGGTGAAGCTTTCTTT. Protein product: CASSEYSSRGEAFF.